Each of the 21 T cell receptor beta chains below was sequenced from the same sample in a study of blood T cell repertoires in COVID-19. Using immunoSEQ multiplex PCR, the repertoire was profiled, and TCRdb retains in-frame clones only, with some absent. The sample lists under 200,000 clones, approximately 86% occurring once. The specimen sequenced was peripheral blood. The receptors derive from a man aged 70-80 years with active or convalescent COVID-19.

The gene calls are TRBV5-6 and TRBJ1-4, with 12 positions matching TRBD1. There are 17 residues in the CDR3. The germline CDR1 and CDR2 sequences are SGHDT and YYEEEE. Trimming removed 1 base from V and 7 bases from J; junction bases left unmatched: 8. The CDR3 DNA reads TGTGCCAGCAGCTTGAACCGGGACAGGGGGCAAGGTGAAAAACTGTTTTTT. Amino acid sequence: CASSLNRDRGQGEKLFF.

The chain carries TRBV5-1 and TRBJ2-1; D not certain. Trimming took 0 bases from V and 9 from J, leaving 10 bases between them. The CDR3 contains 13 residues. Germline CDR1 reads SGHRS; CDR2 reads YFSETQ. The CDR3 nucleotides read TGCGCCAGCAGCTTGGCGTCTTCAGGTGAGCAGTTCTTC. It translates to CASSLASSGEQFF.

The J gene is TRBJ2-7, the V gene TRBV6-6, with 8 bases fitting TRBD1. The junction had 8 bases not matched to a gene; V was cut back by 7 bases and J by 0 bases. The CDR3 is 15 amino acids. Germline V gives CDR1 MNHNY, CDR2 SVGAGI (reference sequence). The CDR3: CASTPRDRPSYEQYF. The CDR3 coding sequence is TGTGCCAGCACCCCACGGGACAGGCCCTCCTACGAGCAGTACTTC.

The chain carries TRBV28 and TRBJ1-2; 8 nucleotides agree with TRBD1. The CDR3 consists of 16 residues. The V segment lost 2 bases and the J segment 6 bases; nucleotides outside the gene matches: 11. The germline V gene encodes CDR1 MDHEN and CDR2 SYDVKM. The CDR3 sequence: CASSLALTGDLHGYTF. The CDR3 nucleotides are TGTGCCAGCAGTTTAGCCCTGACAGGGGATCTCCATGGCTACACCTTC.

Here the CDR3 DNA reads TGTGCCAGCGGACCGTCAGGGAGGGCCACAGATACGCAGTATTTT. As protein: CASGPSGRATDTQYF. The chain uses TRBV28 and TRBJ2-3, with 7 bases identical to TRBD2. V lost 8 bases, J lost 2 bases, and 10 bases stayed unmatched. The CDR3 totals 15 residues. The germline V gene encodes CDR1 MDHEN and CDR2 SYDVKM. The full variable domain, rest sourced from reference TRBV28 and TRBJ2-3, is DVKVTQSSRYLVKRTGEKVFLECVQDMDHENMFWYRQDPGLGLRLIYFSYDVKMKEKGDIPEGYSVSREKKERFSLILESASTNQTSMYLCASGPSGRATDTQYFGPGTRLTVL.

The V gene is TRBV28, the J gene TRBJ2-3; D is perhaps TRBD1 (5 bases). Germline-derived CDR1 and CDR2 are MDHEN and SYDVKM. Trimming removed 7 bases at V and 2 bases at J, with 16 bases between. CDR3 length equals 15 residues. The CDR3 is CASTSWGTYTDTQYF. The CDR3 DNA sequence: TGTGCCAGCACGTCCTGGGGCACCTACACAGATACGCAGTATTTT.

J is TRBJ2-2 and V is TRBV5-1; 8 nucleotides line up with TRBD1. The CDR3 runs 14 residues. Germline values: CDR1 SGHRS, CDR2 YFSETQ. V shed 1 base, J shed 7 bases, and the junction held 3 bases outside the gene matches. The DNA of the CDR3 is TGCGCCAGCAGCTTGCGACAGGGGATCGGGGAGCTGTTTTTT. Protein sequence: CASSLRQGIGELFF. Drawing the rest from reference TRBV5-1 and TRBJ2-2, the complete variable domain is KAGVTQTPRYLIKTRGQQVTLSCSPISGHRSVSWYQQTPGQGLQFLFEYFSETQRNKGNFPGRFSGRQFSNSRSEMNVSTLELGDSALYLCASSLRQGIGELFFGEGSRLTVL.

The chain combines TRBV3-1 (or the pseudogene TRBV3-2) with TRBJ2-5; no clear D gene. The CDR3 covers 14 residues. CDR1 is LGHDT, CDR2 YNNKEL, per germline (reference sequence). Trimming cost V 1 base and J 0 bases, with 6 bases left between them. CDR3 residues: CASSQGLYQETQYF. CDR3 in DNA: TGTGCCAGCAGCCAAGGTCTGTACCAAGAGACCCAGTACTTC.

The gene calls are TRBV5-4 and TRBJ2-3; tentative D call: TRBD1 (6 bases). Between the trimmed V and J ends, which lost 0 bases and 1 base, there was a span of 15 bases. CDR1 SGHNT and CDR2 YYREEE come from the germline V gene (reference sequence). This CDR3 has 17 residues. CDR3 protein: CASSLGPPGHRTDTQYF. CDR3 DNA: TGTGCCAGCAGCTTGGGCCCACCGGGACACCGCACAGATACGCAGTATTTT.

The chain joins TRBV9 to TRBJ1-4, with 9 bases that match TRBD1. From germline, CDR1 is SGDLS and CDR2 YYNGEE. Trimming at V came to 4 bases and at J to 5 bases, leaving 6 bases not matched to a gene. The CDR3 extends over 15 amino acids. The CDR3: CASSPGTGINEKLFF. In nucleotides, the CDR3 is TGTGCCAGCAGCCCCGGGACAGGGATAAATGAAAAACTGTTTTTT.

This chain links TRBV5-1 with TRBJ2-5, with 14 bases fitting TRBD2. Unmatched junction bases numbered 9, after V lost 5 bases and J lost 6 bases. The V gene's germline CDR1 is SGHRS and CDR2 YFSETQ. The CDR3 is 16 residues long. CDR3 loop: CASRRAGLAGAKTQYF. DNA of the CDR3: TGCGCCAGCAGGAGAGCGGGACTAGCGGGAGCGAAGACCCAGTACTTC.

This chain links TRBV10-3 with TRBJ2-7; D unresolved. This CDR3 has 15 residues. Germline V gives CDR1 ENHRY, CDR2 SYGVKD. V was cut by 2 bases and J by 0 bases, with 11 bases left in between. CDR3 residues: CAISEGRPFSYEQYF. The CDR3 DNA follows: TGTGCCATCAGTGAGGGCAGGCCCTTCTCCTACGAGCAGTACTTC.

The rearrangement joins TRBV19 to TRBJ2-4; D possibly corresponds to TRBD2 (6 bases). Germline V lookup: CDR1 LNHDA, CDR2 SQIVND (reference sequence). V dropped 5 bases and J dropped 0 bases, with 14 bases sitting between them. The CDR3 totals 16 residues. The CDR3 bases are TGTGCCAGTAGTGAGACTTGGGGACTAGCCAAAAACATTCAGTACTTC. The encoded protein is CASSETWGLAKNIQYF.

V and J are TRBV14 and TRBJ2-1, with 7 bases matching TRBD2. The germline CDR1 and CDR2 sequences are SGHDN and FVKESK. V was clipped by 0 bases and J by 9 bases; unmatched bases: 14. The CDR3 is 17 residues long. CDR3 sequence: CASSQEVDWRERGEQFF. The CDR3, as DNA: TGTGCCAGCAGCCAAGAAGTAGATTGGCGGGAGAGGGGTGAGCAGTTCTTC.

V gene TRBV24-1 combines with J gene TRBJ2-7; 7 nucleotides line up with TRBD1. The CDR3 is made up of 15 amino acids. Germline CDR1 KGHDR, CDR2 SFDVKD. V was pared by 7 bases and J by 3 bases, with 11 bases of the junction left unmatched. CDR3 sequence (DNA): TGTGCCACCAGCCAATCGGGACAGAGTCTCTACGAGCAGTACTTC. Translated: CATSQSGQSLYEQYF.

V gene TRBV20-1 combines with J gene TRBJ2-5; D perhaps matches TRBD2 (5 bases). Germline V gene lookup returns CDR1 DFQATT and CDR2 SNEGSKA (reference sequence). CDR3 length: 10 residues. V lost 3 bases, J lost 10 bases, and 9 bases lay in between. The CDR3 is CSASDGDQYF. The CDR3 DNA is TGCAGTGCTAGTGACGGGGACCAGTACTTC.

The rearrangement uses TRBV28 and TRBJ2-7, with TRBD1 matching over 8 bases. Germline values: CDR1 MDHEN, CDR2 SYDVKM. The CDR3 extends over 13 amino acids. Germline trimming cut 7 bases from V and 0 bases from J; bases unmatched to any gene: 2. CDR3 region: CASTQGASYEQYF. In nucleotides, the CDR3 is TGTGCCAGCACCCAGGGGGCCTCCTACGAGCAGTACTTC. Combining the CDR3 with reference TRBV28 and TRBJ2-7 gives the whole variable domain DVKVTQSSRYLVKRTGEKVFLECVQDMDHENMFWYRQDPGLGLRLIYFSYDVKMKEKGDIPEGYSVSREKKERFSLILESASTNQTSMYLCASTQGASYEQYFGPGTRLTVT.

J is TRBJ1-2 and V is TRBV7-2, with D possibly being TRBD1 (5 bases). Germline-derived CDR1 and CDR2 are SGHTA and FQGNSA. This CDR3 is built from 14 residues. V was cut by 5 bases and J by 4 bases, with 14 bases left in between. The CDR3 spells CASSTGPTTYGYTF. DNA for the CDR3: TGTGCCAGCAGCACAGGCCCAACAACCTATGGCTACACCTTC.

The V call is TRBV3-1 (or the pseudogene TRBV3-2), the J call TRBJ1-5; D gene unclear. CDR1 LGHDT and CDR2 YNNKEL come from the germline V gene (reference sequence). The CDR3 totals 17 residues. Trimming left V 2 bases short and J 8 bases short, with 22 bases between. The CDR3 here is CASSQPVHLGESEPQHF. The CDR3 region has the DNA TGTGCCAGCAGCCAACCCGTACACCTCGGGGAATCGGAGCCCCAGCATTTT.

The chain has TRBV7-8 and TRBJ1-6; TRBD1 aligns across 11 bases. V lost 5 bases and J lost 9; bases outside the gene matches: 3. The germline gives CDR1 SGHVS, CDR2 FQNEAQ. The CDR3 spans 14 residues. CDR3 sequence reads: CASSTGQGASPLHF. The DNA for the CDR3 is TGTGCCAGCAGCACCGGACAGGGGGCTTCACCCCTCCACTTT.

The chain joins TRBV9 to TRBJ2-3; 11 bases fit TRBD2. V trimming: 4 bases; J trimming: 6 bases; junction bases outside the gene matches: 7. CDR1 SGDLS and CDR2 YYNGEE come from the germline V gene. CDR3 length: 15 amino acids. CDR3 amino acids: CASSSGTSGDDTQYF. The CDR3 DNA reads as TGTGCCAGCAGCTCAGGGACTAGCGGCGACGATACGCAGTATTTT.